This TCR beta chain was identified during a study of T-cell memory formation after mild COVID-19. In germline, CDR1 is SQVTM, CDR2 ANQGSEA. This CDR3 spans 12 amino acids. The V and J ends lost 7 bases and 8 bases respectively, with 14 bases between them. This clonotype was recorded once. As yet, its antigen is unknown. TCRdb re-derived calls from the 5' RACE reads in MiXCR, one entry per CDR3 protein. The table includes more than 350,000 distinct CDR3 sequences, about 16% detected once. Whole-study results and caveats: CD4+ contracting clones were mainly CM and EM; CD8+ ones, EMRA.

This TCR was recovered from a man between 18 and 29 years old who had mild COVID-19 (a few samples of this study predate the infection). Cell type and time point are not known. The chain uses TRBV29-1 and TRBJ1-4; D is unclear. The specimen sequenced was PBMCs or a T cell subset sorted from them (not recorded which). The chain's CDR3 is CSAYSLGEKLFF. CDR3 DNA: TGCAGCGCCTACAGCCTTGGAGAAAAACTGTTTTTT.